This T cell receptor (beta chain) was sequenced in a study of CD8+CD57+ T cells in acquired aplastic anemia. Genomic DNA, the template, was used for profiling of the TCR beta VDJ and CDR3. MiXCR, applied by TCRdb to the reads, yields one record per CDR3 protein. This sample has some 98,000 distinct CDR3 sequences, with 55% to 70% found just once. This clonotype has ten or more counts. Its cognate antigen is unknown. Findings and limits, study-wide: In CD8+ cells, Simpson's diversity showed no significant difference between patients and controls.

Patients sequenced had flow cytometry evidence of CD8+CD57+ cell expansion. Diagnosis of severe acquired aplastic anemia applied to all patients. Trimming removed 6 bases at V and 2 bases at J, with 16 bases between. Germline CDR1 is MNHNS and CDR2 is SASEGT. The CDR3 is 15 residues long. The sequence derives from a human donor with aplastic anemia. The rearrangement uses TRBV6-1 and TRBJ1-1; maybe TRBD1 (6 bases). The sample taken for sequencing was sorted CD4+, CD8+, or CD8+CD57+ T cells (not recorded which) from PBMCs. CDR3 residues: CASRTPAGENTEAFF. CDR3 coding DNA: TGTGCCAGCAGGACCCCGGCAGGGGAAAACACTGAAGCTTTCTTT.